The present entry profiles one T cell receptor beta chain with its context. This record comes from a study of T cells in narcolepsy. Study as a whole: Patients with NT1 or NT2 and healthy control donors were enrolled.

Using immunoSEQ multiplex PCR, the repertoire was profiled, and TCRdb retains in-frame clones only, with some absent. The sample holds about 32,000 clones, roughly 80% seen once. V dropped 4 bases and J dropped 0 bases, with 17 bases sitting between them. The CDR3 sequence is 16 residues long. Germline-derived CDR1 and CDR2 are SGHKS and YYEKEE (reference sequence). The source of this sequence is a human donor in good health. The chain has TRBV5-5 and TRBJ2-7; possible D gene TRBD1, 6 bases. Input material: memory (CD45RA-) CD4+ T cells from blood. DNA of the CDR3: TGTGCCAGCAGCATGCGAACCGGGACATACTCCTACGAGCAGTACTTC. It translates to CASSMRTGTYSYEQYF.